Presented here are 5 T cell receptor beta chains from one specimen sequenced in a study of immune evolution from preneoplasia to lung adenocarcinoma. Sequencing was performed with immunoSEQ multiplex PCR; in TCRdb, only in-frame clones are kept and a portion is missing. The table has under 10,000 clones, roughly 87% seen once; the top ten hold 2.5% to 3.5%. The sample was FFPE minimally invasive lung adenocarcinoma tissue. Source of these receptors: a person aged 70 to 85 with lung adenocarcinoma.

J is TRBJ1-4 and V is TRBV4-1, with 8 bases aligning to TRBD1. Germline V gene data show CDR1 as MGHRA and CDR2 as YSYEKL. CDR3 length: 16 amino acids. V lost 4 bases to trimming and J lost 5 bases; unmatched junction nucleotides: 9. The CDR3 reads CASSLDSDRVNEKLFF. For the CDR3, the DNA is TGCGCCAGCAGCCTGGATTCGGACAGGGTGAATGAAAAACTGTTTTTT.

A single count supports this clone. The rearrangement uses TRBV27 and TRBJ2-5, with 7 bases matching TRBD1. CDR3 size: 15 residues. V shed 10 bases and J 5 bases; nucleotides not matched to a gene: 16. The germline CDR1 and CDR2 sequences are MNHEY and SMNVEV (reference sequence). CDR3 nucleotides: TGTGCCACCCGATACGACAGGGCAGCCAGGGAGACCCAGTACTTC. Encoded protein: CATRYDRAARETQYF.

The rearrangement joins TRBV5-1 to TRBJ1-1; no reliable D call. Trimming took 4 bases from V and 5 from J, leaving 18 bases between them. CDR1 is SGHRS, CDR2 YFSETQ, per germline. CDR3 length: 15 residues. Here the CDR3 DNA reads TGCGCCAGCAGCCCCGGTTCGACAACAATTACTGAAGCTTTCTTT. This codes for CASSPGSTTITEAFF.

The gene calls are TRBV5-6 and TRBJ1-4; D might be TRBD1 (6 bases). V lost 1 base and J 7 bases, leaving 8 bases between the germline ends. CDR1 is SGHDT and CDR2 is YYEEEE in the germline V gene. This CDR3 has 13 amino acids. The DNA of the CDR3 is TGTGCCAGCAGCTTGATCAGGGGTGAAAAACTGTTTTTT. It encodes CASSLIRGEKLFF.

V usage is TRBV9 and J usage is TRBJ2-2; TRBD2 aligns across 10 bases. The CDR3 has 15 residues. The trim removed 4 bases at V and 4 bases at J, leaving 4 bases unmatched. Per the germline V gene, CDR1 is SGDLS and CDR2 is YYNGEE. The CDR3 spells CASSSGTSVTGELFF. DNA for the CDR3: TGTGCCAGCAGCAGCGGGACTAGCGTCACCGGGGAGCTGTTTTTT.